This T cell receptor beta chain was documented in a study of blood T cell repertoires in COVID-19. Sequencing used immunoSEQ multiplex PCR; TCRdb keeps in-frame clones, though not all of them. The repertoire has under 500,000 clones, roughly 91% of them found once; the top ten carry roughly 4%. The V end was cut by 2 bases, the J end by 0 bases, with 16 bases between. CDR3 size: 18 residues. Germline V CDR1 and CDR2: SEHNR, FQNEAQ (reference sequence). The rearrangement uses TRBV7-9 and TRBJ1-4, with no clear D. The sample comprised peripheral blood. The receptor was isolated from a woman aged 25 to 39 with acute or convalescent COVID-19. The chain's CDR3 is CASSLRVADIATNEKLFF. The DNA of the CDR3 is TGTGCCAGCAGCTTACGTGTGGCAGACATTGCAACTAATGAAAAACTGTTTTTT.